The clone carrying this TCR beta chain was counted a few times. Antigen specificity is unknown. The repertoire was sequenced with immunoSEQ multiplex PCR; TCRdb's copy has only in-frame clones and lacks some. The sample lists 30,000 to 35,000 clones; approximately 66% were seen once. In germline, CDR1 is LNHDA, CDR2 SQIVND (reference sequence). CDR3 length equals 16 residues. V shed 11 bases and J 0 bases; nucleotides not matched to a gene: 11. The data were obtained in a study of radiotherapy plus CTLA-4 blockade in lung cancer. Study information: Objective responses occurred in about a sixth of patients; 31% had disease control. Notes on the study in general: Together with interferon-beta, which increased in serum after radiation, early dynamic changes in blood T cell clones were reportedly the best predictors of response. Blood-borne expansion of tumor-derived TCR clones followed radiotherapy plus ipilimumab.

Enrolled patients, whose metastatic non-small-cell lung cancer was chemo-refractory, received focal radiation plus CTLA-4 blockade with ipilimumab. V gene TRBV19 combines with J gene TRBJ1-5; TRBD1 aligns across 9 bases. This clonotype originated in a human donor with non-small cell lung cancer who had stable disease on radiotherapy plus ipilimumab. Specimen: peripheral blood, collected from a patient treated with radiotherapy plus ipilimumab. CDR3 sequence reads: CAGGTGRTYSNQPQHF. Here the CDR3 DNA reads TGTGCCGGCGGGACAGGGAGGACGTATAGCAATCAGCCCCAGCATTTT.